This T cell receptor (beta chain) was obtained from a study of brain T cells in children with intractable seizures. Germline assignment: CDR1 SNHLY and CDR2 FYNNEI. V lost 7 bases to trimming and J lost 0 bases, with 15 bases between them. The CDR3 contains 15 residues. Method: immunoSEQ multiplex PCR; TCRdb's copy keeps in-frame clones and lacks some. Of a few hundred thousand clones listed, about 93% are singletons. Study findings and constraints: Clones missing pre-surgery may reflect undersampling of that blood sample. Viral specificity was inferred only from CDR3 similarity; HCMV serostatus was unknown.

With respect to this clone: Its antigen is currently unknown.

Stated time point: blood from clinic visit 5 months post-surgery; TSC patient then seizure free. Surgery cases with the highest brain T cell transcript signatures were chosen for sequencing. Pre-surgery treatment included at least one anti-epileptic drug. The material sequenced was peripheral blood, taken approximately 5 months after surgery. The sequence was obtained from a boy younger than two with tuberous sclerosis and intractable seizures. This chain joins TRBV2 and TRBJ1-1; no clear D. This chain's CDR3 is CASILIRAVNTEAFF. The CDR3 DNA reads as TGTGCCAGCATCCTAATCCGGGCAGTGAACACTGAAGCTTTCTTT. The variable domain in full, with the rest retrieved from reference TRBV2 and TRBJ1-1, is EPEVTQTPSHQVTQMGQEVILRCVPISNHLYFYWYRQILGQKVEFLVSFYNNEISEKSEIFDDQFSVERPDGSNFTLKIRSTKLEDSAMYFCASILIRAVNTEAFFGQGTRLTVV.